The 3 T cell receptor beta chains in this list originate from one sample, sequenced in a study of T cell responses to AZD1222 COVID-19 vaccine. Libraries were prepared by immunoSEQ multiplex PCR; TCRdb keeps only in-frame clonotypes and omits some of them. This sample has some 180,000 clones; 85% to 90% occur once, and the top ten carry under 7.5%. The source was peripheral blood, collected on day 0 of AZD1222 vaccination. All receptors derive from an adult in good health.

This rearrangement joins TRBV28 to TRBJ1-5; TRBD1 matches at 7 bases. Germline lookup yields CDR1 MDHEN and CDR2 SYDVKM. This CDR3 contains 14 residues. The ends lost 6 bases at V and 4 bases at J; junction bases unmatched: 6. Here the CDR3 reads CASSRDSINQPQHF. Written as DNA, the CDR3 is TGTGCCAGCAGCCGGGACAGCATTAATCAGCCCCAGCATTTT.

This clone was observed a single time. CDR3 in DNA: TGTGCCAGCAGTCCAATACAGGGGGGTGGTTCACCCCTCCACTTT. This encodes CASSPIQGGGSPLHF. The V and J genes are TRBV28 and TRBJ1-6; 8 positions match TRBD1. Trimming removed 5 bases from V and 9 bases from J; junction bases left unmatched: 9. Germline V gene data show CDR1 as MDHEN and CDR2 as SYDVKM. CDR3 size: 15 residues.

The rearrangement uses TRBV19 and TRBJ1-2, with 7 bases matching TRBD1. Germline V gene data show CDR1 as LNHDA and CDR2 as SQIVND (reference sequence). V trimming: 6 bases; J trimming: 4 bases; junction bases outside the gene matches: 8. The CDR3 spans 14 residues. The CDR3 here is CASSPDRVSYGYTF. The CDR3 DNA reads TGTGCCAGTAGCCCCGACAGGGTGAGCTATGGCTACACCTTC.